This TCR beta chain was documented in a study of T cell changes during pregnancy in multiple sclerosis. Data came from immunoSEQ multiplex PCR; TCRdb stores just in-frame clones and leaves some out. Of about 31,000 clones in the sample, roughly 87% are singletons; the top ten hold about a tenth. This clone was observed once. V lost 4 bases and J lost 0, with 12 bases in between. The germline gives CDR1 MNHEY, CDR2 SMNVEV (reference sequence). This CDR3 spans 15 amino acids. The source of this sequence is a female donor with multiple sclerosis, enrolled in a pregnancy study. The sequencing used CD8+ T cells from peripheral blood mononuclear cells, collected in the first trimester of pregnancy. The rearrangement links TRBV27 to TRBJ2-5, with D perhaps matching TRBD2 (5 bases). The CDR3: CASSSQLDYQETQYF. DNA for the CDR3: TGTGCCAGCAGTTCCCAACTGGACTACCAAGAGACCCAGTACTTC.